This T cell receptor beta chain was obtained from a study of blood T cell repertoires in COVID-19. Turning to the study itself: There were acute and convalescent COVID-19 samples, and they came from the United States, Italy and Spain. From T cells, B-cell-depleted T cells, or PBMCs came the material, which was cDNA or gDNA.

Original handling: By means of reference gene primer amplification, nucleated cell counts were estimated. The protocol was immunoSEQ multiplex PCR, while the TCRdb copy is restricted to in-frame clones and leaves out a portion. V and J calls and clone size are copied from that table; D and trimming were computed from the DNA. The sample has roughly 250,000 clones, roughly 80% seen once. Germline V gene lookup returns CDR1 KGHDR and CDR2 SFDVKD. This CDR3 is 14 amino acids long. Trimming took off 7 bases at V and 3 bases at J, with 14 bases between the two ends. The TCR originated in a woman aged 80 or over with active or convalescent COVID-19. Material: peripheral blood. This rearrangement joins TRBV24-1 to TRBJ1-1; TRBD1 might be the D (5 bases). The CDR3, as DNA: TGTGCCACCAGGGGGACTGGGGGGGACACTGAAGCTTTCTTT. Translating it yields CATRGTGGDTEAFF.